This T cell receptor beta chain is from a study of blood T cell repertoires in COVID-19. Method: immunoSEQ multiplex PCR; TCRdb's copy keeps in-frame clones and lacks some. In the table there are almost 400,000 clones, more than 75% of which are singletons. CDR1 and CDR2 (germline): SNHLY, FYNNEI. Deletions cut 8 bases from V and 2 bases from J, with 13 bases between. The CDR3 contains 13 residues. This sequence originates from a woman aged 30 to 39 with acute COVID-19. Sequencing used PBMCs or T cells enriched from blood (not recorded which). The chain joins TRBV2 to TRBJ2-7; tentative D call: TRBD1 (5 bases). CDR3 region: CASRGQGTYEQYF. The DNA for the CDR3 is TGTGCCAGCCGTGGGCAGGGAACCTACGAGCAGTACTTC. Supplemented by reference TRBV2 and TRBJ2-7, the full variable domain reads EPEVTQTPSHQVTQMGQEVILRCVPISNHLYFYWYRQILGQKVEFLVSFYNNEISEKSEIFDDQFSVERPDGSNFTLKIRSTKLEDSAMYFCASRGQGTYEQYFGPGTRLTVT.